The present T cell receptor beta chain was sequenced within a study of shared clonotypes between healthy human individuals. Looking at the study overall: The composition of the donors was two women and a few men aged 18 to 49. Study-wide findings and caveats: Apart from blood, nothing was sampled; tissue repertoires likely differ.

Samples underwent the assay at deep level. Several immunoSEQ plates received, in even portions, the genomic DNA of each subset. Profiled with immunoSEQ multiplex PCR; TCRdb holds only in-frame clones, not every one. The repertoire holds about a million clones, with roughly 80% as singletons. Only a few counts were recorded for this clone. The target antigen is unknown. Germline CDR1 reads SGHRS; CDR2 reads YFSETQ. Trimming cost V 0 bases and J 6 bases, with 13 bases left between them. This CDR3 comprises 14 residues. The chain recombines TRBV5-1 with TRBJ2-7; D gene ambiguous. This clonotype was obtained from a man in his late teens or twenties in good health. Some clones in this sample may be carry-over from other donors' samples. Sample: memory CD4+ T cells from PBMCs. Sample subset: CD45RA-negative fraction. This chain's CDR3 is CASSLEAAYLEQYF. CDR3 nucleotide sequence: TGCGCCAGCAGCTTGGAGGCAGCCTATCTCGAGCAGTACTTC.